This T cell receptor beta chain was identified in a study of blood T cell repertoires in COVID-19. The overall study: Acute and convalescent COVID-19 samples came from the United States, Italy and Spain. T cells, B-cell-depleted T cells, or PBMCs provided the cDNA or gDNA that served as material.

Original methodology: Amplification from reference gene primers served as the basis for estimated nucleated cell counts. Assay used: immunoSEQ multiplex PCR; TCRdb lists only in-frame clones, some missing. The V and J calls and the clone size are those of that table, but D and trimming were determined from the DNA. The table lists roughly 400,000 clones, roughly 90% of them singletons. With 5 bases clipped from V and 7 bases from J, the junction kept 5 bases outside the gene matches. This CDR3 is 15 amino acids long. Per germline, CDR1 SGHRS and CDR2 YFSETQ. Sequencing was performed on PBMCs or T cells enriched from blood (not recorded which). This clonotype originated in a woman in her thirties or forties who had been exposed to COVID-19. The rearrangement uses TRBV5-1 and TRBJ2-2; 13 nucleotides line up with TRBD2. The CDR3 DNA is TGCGCCAGCAGTACTAGCGGGAGGGATATCGGGGAGCTGTTTTTT. This sequence encodes CASSTSGRDIGELFF.